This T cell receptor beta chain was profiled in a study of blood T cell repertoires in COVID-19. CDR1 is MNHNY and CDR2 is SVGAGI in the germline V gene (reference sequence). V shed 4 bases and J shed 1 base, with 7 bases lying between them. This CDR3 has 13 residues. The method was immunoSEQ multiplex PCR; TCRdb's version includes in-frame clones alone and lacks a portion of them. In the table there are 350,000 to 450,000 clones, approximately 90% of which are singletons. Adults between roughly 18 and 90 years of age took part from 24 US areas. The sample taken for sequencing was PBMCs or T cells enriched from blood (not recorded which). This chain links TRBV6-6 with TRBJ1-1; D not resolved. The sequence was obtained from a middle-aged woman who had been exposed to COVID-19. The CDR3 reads CASSSFRNTEAFF. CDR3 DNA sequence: TGTGCCAGCAGTTCCTTCAGGAACACTGAAGCTTTCTTT.